These T cell receptor beta chains were read from a single sample in a study of blood T cell repertoires in COVID-19. Using immunoSEQ multiplex PCR, the repertoire was profiled, and TCRdb retains in-frame clones only, with some absent. The sample shows 150,000 to 200,000 clones, just under 90% of them seen only once. The sequencing sample was made of peripheral blood. The receptors come from a woman in her 70s with COVID-19, enrolled during active disease. Both conserved end residues are part of each CDR3. A D gene is named only where the DNA matches it firmly. A row's size may be missing; if present it is once, few, many or a size class.

J gene: TRBJ1-6
D gene: .
V gene: TRBV19
clone size: .
CDR3 DNA: TGTGCCAGTAGTTGGACAGCGGAAGATTCACCCCTCCACTTT
CDR3 protein: CASSWTAEDSPLHF

J gene: TRBJ2-5
D gene: .
V gene: TRBV19
clone size: .
CDR3 DNA: TGTGCCAGTAGTGGGGGGACTTCTCAAGAGACCCAGTACTTC
CDR3 protein: CASSGGTSQETQYF

J gene: TRBJ2-1
D gene: .
V gene: TRBV24-1
clone size: once
CDR3 DNA: TGTGCCACCATGTTTCCCCCCGCCGGGGGGCGACTTACCTACAATGAGCAGTTCTTC
CDR3 protein: CATMFPPAGGRLTYNEQFF

J gene: TRBJ1-2
D gene: TRBD1
V gene: TRBV7-9
clone size: once
CDR3 DNA: TGTGCCAGCAGCTTGTGGACAGGCGGAAACTATGGCTACACCTTC
CDR3 protein: CASSLWTGGNYGYTF

J gene: TRBJ2-4
D gene: .
V gene: TRBV27
clone size: .
CDR3 DNA: TGTGCCAGCGGGTTGGACTCGAACATTCAGTACTTC
CDR3 protein: CASGLDSNIQYF

J gene: TRBJ2-7
D gene: .
V gene: TRBV11-2
clone size: .
CDR3 DNA: TGTGCCAGCAGCTTAGATCCGACTATCTACGAGCAGTACTTC
CDR3 protein: CASSLDPTIYEQYF

J gene: TRBJ2-7
D gene: TRBD2
V gene: TRBV7-2
clone size: few
CDR3 DNA: TGTGCCAGCTCCCTCCGGGCTAGCGGGAGCTACGAGCAGTACTTC
CDR3 protein: CASSLRASGSYEQYF

J gene: TRBJ1-3
D gene: .
V gene: TRBV19
clone size: .
CDR3 DNA: TGTGCCAGTAGGGGGTTCAGAGGGACTGGAAACACCATATATTTT
CDR3 protein: CASRGFRGTGNTIYF

J gene: TRBJ1-1
D gene: .
V gene: TRBV6-5
clone size: .
CDR3 DNA: TGTGCCAGCAACAACCGAGGGGGGGGAAAGACTGAAGCTTTCTTT
CDR3 protein: CASNNRGGGKTEAFF

J gene: TRBJ2-7
D gene: TRBD2
V gene: TRBV25-1
clone size: .
CDR3 DNA: TGTGCCAGCAGTGTAAGCGGGAGTCACAACGAGCAGTACTTC
CDR3 protein: CASSVSGSHNEQYF

J gene: TRBJ2-7
D gene: .
V gene: TRBV5-1
clone size: .
CDR3 DNA: TGCGCCAGCAGCCCGGGACAAAACTACGAGCAGTACTTC
CDR3 protein: CASSPGQNYEQYF

J gene: TRBJ1-1
D gene: .
V gene: TRBV18
clone size: .
CDR3 DNA: TGTGCCAGCTCAGAGTTACAGGGAAACACTGAAGCTTTCTTT
CDR3 protein: CASSELQGNTEAFF

J gene: TRBJ1-2
D gene: .
V gene: TRBV5-6
clone size: .
CDR3 DNA: TGTGCCAGCAGCTTGGTTTCACGGCAACTAGCTAACTATGGCTACACCTTC
CDR3 protein: CASSLVSRQLANYGYTF

J gene: TRBJ1-6
D gene: TRBD1
V gene: TRBV10-3
clone size: .
CDR3 DNA: TGTGCCATCACCGCCGGGACAGGGGAGAGTTCACCCCTCCACTTT
CDR3 protein: CAITAGTGESSPLHF

J gene: TRBJ2-3
D gene: .
V gene: TRBV14
clone size: .
CDR3 DNA: TGTGCCAGCAGCCCCTTACAGGGTGGATATACAGATACGCAGTATTTT
CDR3 protein: CASSPLQGGYTDTQYF

J gene: TRBJ2-1
D gene: TRBD2
V gene: TRBV9
clone size: .
CDR3 DNA: TGTGCCAGCACCTTCCCCCGGACTAGCGGATATTCCTACAATGAGCAGTTCTTC
CDR3 protein: CASTFPRTSGYSYNEQFF

J gene: TRBJ2-5
D gene: TRBD1
V gene: TRBV14
clone size: .
CDR3 DNA: TGTGCCAGCAGCCAAGTAATGCGTGGGACAGGAGAGACCCAGTACTTC
CDR3 protein: CASSQVMRGTGETQYF

J gene: TRBJ1-1
D gene: TRBD1
V gene: TRBV24-1
clone size: .
CDR3 DNA: TGTGCCACCAGTGGAGGGGGCGGTGAGACTGAAGCTTTCTTT
CDR3 protein: CATSGGGGETEAFF

J gene: TRBJ1-1
D gene: .
V gene: TRBV6-4
clone size: .
CDR3 DNA: TGTGCCAGCAGTTCGACAGGGAACACTGAAGCTTTCTTT
CDR3 protein: CASSSTGNTEAFF

J gene: TRBJ1-6
D gene: .
V gene: TRBV9
clone size: .
CDR3 DNA: TGTGCCAGCAACGGTGGACAGTATAATTCACCCCTCCACTTT
CDR3 protein: CASNGGQYNSPLHF

J gene: TRBJ2-7
D gene: TRBD2
V gene: TRBV27
clone size: .
CDR3 DNA: TGTGCCAGCAAAACCAAGACTAGCGCAAGCTACGAGCAGTACTTC
CDR3 protein: CASKTKTSASYEQYF

J gene: TRBJ1-2
D gene: .
V gene: TRBV7-9
clone size: .
CDR3 DNA: TGTGCCAGCAGTCCGGACGGGAATAACTATGGCTACACCTTC
CDR3 protein: CASSPDGNNYGYTF

J gene: TRBJ2-5
D gene: .
V gene: TRBV21-1
clone size: .
CDR3 DNA: TGTGCCAGCAGGCCAGGAGAGACCCAGTACTTC
CDR3 protein: CASRPGETQYF

J gene: TRBJ1-2
D gene: TRBD1
V gene: TRBV5-4
clone size: .
CDR3 DNA: TGTGCCAGCAGCTCGCCGGGACAGGGGACTAACTATGGCTACACCTTC
CDR3 protein: CASSSPGQGTNYGYTF

J gene: TRBJ2-5
D gene: TRBD2
V gene: TRBV18
clone size: .
CDR3 DNA: TGTGCCAGCTCACCACAGACTAGCGGGAGCCAAGAGACCCAGTACTTC
CDR3 protein: CASSPQTSGSQETQYF